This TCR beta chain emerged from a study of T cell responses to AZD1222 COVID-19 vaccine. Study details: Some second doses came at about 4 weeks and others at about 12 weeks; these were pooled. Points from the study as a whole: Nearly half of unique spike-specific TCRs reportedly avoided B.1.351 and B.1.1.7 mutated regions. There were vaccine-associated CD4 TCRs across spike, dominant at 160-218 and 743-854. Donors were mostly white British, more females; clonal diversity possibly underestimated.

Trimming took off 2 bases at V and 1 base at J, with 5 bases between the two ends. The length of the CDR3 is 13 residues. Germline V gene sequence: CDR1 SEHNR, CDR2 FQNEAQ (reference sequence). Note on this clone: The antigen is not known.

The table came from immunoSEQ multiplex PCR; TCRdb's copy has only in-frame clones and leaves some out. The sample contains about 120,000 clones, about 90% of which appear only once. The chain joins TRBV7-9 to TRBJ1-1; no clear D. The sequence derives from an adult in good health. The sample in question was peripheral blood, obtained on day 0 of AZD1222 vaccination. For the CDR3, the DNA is TGTGCCAGCAGCTTAACGGCGAACACTGAAGCTTTCTTT. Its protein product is CASSLTANTEAFF. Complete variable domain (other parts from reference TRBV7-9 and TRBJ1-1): DTGVSQNPRHKITKRGQNVTFRCDPISEHNRLYWYRQTLGQGPEFLTYFQNEAQLEKSRLLSDRFSAERPKGSFSTLEIQRTEQGDSAMYLCASSLTANTEAFFGQGTRLTVV.